The text below deals with one T cell receptor beta chain. The sample is drawn from a study of T cells in tuberculosis. Here immunoSEQ multiplex PCR was the method, and the copy in TCRdb shows in-frame clones only, minus some. The profile shows some 34,000 clones, 95% to 97% of them singletons. The junction had 10 bases not matched to a gene; V was cut back by 6 bases and J by 1 base. The CDR3 has 16 amino acids. The germline V gene has CDR1 SNHLY and CDR2 FYNNEI. Sequencing input: PBMCs. This TCR derives from a donor between 10 and 35 years old with latent tuberculosis or without tuberculosis infection. The V call is TRBV2, the J call TRBJ2-3, with 7 nucleotides matching TRBD2. The CDR3 is CASRKGRGKGTDTQYF. In nucleotides, the CDR3 is TGTGCCAGCAGGAAGGGGCGGGGGAAAGGCACAGATACGCAGTATTTT.